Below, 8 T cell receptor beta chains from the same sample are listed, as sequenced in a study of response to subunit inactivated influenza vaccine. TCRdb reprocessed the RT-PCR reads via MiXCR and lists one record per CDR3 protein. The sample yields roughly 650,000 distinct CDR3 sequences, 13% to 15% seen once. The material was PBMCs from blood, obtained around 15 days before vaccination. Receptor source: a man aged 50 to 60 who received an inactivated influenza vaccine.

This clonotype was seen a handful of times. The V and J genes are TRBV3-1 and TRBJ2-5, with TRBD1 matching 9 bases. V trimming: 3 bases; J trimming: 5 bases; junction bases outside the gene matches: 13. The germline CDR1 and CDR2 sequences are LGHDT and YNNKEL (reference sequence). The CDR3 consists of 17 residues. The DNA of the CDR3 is TGTGCCAGCAGCCAGTCAGTATACAGGGGGCAACGTGAGACCCAGTACTTC. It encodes CASSQSVYRGQRETQYF.

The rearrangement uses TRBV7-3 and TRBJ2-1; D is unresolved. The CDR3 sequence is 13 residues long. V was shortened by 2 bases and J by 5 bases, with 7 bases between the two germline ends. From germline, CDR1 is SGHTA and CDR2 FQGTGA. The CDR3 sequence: CASSLHENNEQFF. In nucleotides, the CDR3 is TGTGCCAGCAGCTTACACGAGAACAATGAGCAGTTCTTC. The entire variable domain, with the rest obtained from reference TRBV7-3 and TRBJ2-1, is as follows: GAGVSQTPSNKVTEKGKYVELRCDPISGHTALYWYRQSLGQGPEFLIYFQGTGAADDSGLPNDRFFAVRPEGSVSTLKIQRTERGDSAVYLCASSLHENNEQFFGPGTRLTVL.

The CDR3 coding sequence is TGCGCCAGCAAATTTTCAGAGAACACTGAAGCTTTCTTT. Translation: CASKFSENTEAFF. The chain couples TRBV10-1 to TRBJ1-1; D is unclear. CDR3 length equals 13 residues. Trimming removed 7 bases at V and 1 base at J, with 10 bases between. In germline, CDR1 is WNHNN, CDR2 SYGVQD (reference sequence).

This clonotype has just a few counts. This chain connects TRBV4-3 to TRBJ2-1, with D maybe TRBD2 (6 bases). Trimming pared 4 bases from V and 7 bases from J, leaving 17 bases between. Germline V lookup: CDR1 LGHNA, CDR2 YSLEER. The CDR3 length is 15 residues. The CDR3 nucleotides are TGCGCCAGCAGCCTTGCGGGACCGGTGAGGAATGAGCAGTTCTTC. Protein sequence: CASSLAGPVRNEQFF.

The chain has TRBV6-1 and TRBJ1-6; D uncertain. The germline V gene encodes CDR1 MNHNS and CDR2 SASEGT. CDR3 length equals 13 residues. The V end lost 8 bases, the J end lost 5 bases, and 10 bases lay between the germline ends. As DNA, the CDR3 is TGTGCCAGCCAGGACTTAAATAATTCACCCCTCCACTTT. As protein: CASQDLNNSPLHF.

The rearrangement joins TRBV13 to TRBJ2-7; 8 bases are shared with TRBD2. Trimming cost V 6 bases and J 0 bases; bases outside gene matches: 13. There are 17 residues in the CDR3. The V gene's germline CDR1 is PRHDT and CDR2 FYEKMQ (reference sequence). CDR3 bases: TGTGCCAGCAGTTCTCGGGGGGGCAAGGCCCTCTCCTACGAGCAGTACTTC. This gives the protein CASSSRGGKALSYEQYF.

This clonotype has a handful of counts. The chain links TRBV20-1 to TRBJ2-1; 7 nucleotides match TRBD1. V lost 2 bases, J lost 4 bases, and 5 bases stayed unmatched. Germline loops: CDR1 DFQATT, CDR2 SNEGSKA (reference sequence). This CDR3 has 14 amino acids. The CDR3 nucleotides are TGCAGTGCTAGACCCGAACAGGGGTACAATGAGCAGTTCTTC. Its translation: CSARPEQGYNEQFF.

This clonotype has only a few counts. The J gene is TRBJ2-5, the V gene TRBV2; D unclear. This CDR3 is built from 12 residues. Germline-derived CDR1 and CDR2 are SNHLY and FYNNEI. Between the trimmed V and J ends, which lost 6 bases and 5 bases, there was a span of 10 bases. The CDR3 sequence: CASSQSEETQYF. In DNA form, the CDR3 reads TGTGCCAGCAGCCAGTCGGAGGAGACCCAGTACTTC.